This T cell receptor (beta chain) was obtained from a study of siplizumab effects on memory and regulatory T cells. Worth noting for this clone: What it binds is unknown.

Assays were performed on 95,000 to 100,000 TCR templates per sample. Clones were sequenced by immunoSEQ multiplex PCR, and TCRdb holds only the in-frame ones, with some missing. The data contain approximately 50,000 clones, about 93% of them singletons. Germline-derived CDR1 and CDR2 are SEHNR and FQNEAQ (reference sequence). This CDR3 has 12 residues. V lost 9 bases to trimming and J lost 2 bases, with 10 bases between them. Study results and limitations: Mappable CD4+ clones that were alloreactive averaged approximately 69% Treg-derived with siplizumab versus approximately 27% in controls. Proof of suppressive function in proliferating Tregs from siplizumab cultures was not established. Naive T cells apparently outstripped memory cells in diversity and seemed major alloresponse contributors.

V is TRBV7-9 and J is TRBJ1-1, with a weak D call TRBD1 (5 bases). The receptor's source is a human donor in good health. Sequencing used CD8+ T cells sorted from blood. CDR3: CASTGGNTEAFF. In DNA, the CDR3 is TGTGCCAGTACCGGGGGTAACACTGAAGCTTTCTTT.